These 32 T cell receptor beta chains came from one sample sequenced in a study of blood T cells in healthy people across ages. The authors ran a second PCR of roughly 6 to 11 cycles using a sample-barcoded 5' primer and a J-beta primer mix. TCRdb independently ran MiXCR on the 5' RACE reads; one entry per CDR3 protein. The repertoire consists of some 690,000 distinct CDR3 sequences, with about a fifth occurring once and the leading ten covering less than 25%. The sample consisted of blood. The source of these receptors is a man aged 70-80 years in good health.

The chain carries TRBV6-1 and TRBJ1-4; D is possibly TRBD1 (5 bases). The ends were cut back, 2 bases at V and 3 bases at J, with 22 bases in the middle. CDR3 length equals 19 residues. The germline CDR1 and CDR2 sequences are MNHNS and SASEGT. CDR3 residues: CASSEKTRATTASNEKLFF. The CDR3 bases are TGTGCCAGCAGTGAAAAGACCAGGGCGACGACAGCCTCTAATGAAAAACTGTTTTTT.

This clonotype showed up many times. This rearrangement joins TRBV11-1 to TRBJ2-7; weak D call: TRBD2 (5 bases). CDR3 size: 15 residues. The germline CDR1 and CDR2 sequences are SGHAT and FQDESV (reference sequence). V was clipped by 1 base and J by 5 bases, with 15 bases between them. In DNA form, the CDR3 reads TGTGCCAGCAGCTTAGGAGGGTCCTGGGCCGACGAGCAGTACTTC. It translates to CASSLGGSWADEQYF.

The chain employs TRBV20-1 and TRBJ2-1; D might be TRBD1 (5 bases). The CDR3 is 14 amino acids. Trimming left V 5 bases short and J 3 bases short, with 14 bases between. Germline V lookup: CDR1 DFQATT, CDR2 SNEGSKA (reference sequence). CDR3 residues: CSAVPGADYNEQFF. CDR3 sequence (DNA): TGCAGTGCTGTACCTGGGGCCGACTACAATGAGCAGTTCTTC.

The rearrangement uses TRBV3-1 and TRBJ2-5; 12 nucleotides match TRBD2. Germline assignment: CDR1 LGHDT and CDR2 YNNKEL (reference sequence). V was clipped by 2 bases and J by 4 bases; unmatched bases: 5. The CDR3 extends over 16 amino acids. CDR3 region: CASSQMTSGGGETQYF. The CDR3 nucleotides read TGTGCCAGCAGCCAAATGACTAGCGGGGGAGGAGAGACCCAGTACTTC.

The rearrangement joins TRBV7-9 to TRBJ2-5; maybe TRBD1 (6 bases). The CDR3 sequence is 16 residues long. Germline V CDR1 and CDR2: SEHNR, FQNEAQ (reference sequence). V was shortened by 5 bases and J by 5 bases, with 21 bases between the two germline ends. CDR3 sequence: CASSLRLGQGMETQYF. The CDR3 DNA sequence: TGTGCCAGCAGCCTTAGGTTGGGACAAGGGATGGAGACCCAGTACTTC.

The chain couples TRBV5-5 to TRBJ1-1; the D gene is possibly TRBD1 (6 bases). The germline V gene has CDR1 SGHKS and CDR2 YYEKEE (reference sequence). This CDR3 is 14 amino acids long. V was shortened by 0 bases and J by 2 bases, with 8 bases between the two germline ends. The CDR3 is CASSLEQGNTEAFF. The DNA for the CDR3 is TGTGCCAGCAGCTTGGAACAGGGAAACACTGAAGCTTTCTTT.

This sequence joins TRBV19 and TRBJ2-1; tentatively, D is TRBD1 (5 bases). The CDR3 has 15 residues. CDR1 is LNHDA and CDR2 is SQIVND in the germline V gene (reference sequence). Trimming took 1 base from V and 8 from J, leaving 15 bases between them. The CDR3 DNA sequence: TGTGCCAGTAGTATAGGCAGGGTTCATGACGATGAGCAGTTCTTC. This encodes CASSIGRVHDDEQFF.

Only a few counts were recorded for this clonotype. The V and J genes are TRBV20-1 and TRBJ2-1, with D possibly being TRBD2 (5 bases). Deletions cut 6 bases from V and 0 bases from J, with 18 bases between. Germline CDR1 DFQATT, CDR2 SNEGSKA (reference sequence). The CDR3 runs 16 residues. The CDR3 region has the DNA TGCAGTGCCCGAGAGGCGGGTCGGAGCTCCTACAATGAGCAGTTCTTC. Encoded protein: CSAREAGRSSYNEQFF.

The chain is built from TRBV5-1 and TRBJ2-3; the D call may be TRBD1 or TRBD2 (7 bases each). V lost 0 bases, J lost 0 bases, and 23 bases lay in between. CDR1 is SGHRS, CDR2 YFSETQ, per germline. The CDR3 consists of 20 residues. In DNA, the CDR3 is TGCGCCAGCAGCTTGGGGGACCCGGGACAGACGGGACTAAGCACAGATACGCAGTATTTT. Translating it yields CASSLGDPGQTGLSTDTQYF.

The sample holds a few counts of this clonotype. The rearrangement uses TRBV7-6 and TRBJ2-1; TRBD2 matches 8 bases. The CDR3 covers 16 residues. Per germline, CDR1 SGHVS and CDR2 FNYEAQ. J gave up 9 bases and V 5 bases, and 15 bases lay outside the gene matches. The CDR3 loop is CASSPFSGAPEVEQFF. DNA of the CDR3: TGTGCCAGCAGCCCTTTTAGCGGGGCCCCGGAGGTTGAGCAGTTCTTC.

This clonotype was seen ten or more times. The chain uses TRBV4-1 and TRBJ2-7; TRBD1 matches at 7 bases. This CDR3 comprises 13 residues. Trimming cost V 8 bases and J 2 bases; bases outside gene matches: 6. CDR1 is MGHRA, CDR2 YSYEKL, per germline. CDR3 bases: TGCGCCAGCTGGGGACAGCGAGCCTACGAGCAGTACGTC. It is translated as CASWGQRAYEQYV.

The chain has TRBV6-5 and TRBJ2-1; D not certain. The CDR3 consists of 14 residues. The V gene lost 2 bases and the J gene lost 7 bases, with 12 bases spanning the gap. Germline CDR1 and CDR2: MNHEY and SVGAGI. The CDR3 DNA reads as TGTGCCAGCAGTTACCTCCCCCCTGCTAATGAGCAGTTCTTC. Its protein product is CASSYLPPANEQFF.

This chain uses TRBV6-2 or TRBV6-3 with TRBJ2-1, with 9 bases aligning to TRBD2. The ends lost 5 bases at V and 3 bases at J; junction bases unmatched: 11. The germline V gene has CDR1 MNHEY and CDR2 SVGEGT. The CDR3 consists of 17 residues. The CDR3 loop reads CASSPRSGSPIYNEQFF. Here the CDR3 DNA reads TGTGCCAGCAGTCCCCGTAGCGGGAGCCCGATCTACAATGAGCAGTTCTTC.

V gene TRBV20-1 combines with J gene TRBJ2-1, with unresolved D. The CDR3 covers 13 residues. V dropped 5 bases and J dropped 6 bases, with 14 bases sitting between them. The germline CDR1 and CDR2 sequences are DFQATT and SNEGSKA (reference sequence). The CDR3 sequence is CSAGFQSGNEQFF. In DNA, the CDR3 is TGCAGTGCTGGCTTCCAATCAGGCAATGAGCAGTTCTTC.

This clonotype has just a few counts. This chain connects TRBV9 to TRBJ2-5, with 13 nucleotides matching TRBD2. CDR3 length: 17 amino acids. Germline CDR1 and CDR2: SGDLS and YYNGEE. J lost 4 bases, V lost 4 bases, and 10 bases had no gene match. CDR3 sequence reads: CASSTGLAGVRRETQYF. The DNA for the CDR3 is TGTGCCAGCAGCACAGGACTAGCGGGAGTTCGGAGAGAGACCCAGTACTTC.

This clonotype has only a few counts. The V call is TRBV18, the J call TRBJ1-1, with no clear D. Trimming took 5 bases from V and 3 from J, leaving 10 bases between them. This CDR3 spans 13 amino acids. CDR1 and CDR2 (germline): KGHSH, LQKENI. This CDR3 is CASSSAMDTEAFF. The CDR3 DNA reads as TGTGCCAGCTCATCAGCGATGGACACTGAAGCTTTCTTT. Combining the CDR3 with reference TRBV18 and TRBJ1-1 gives the whole variable domain NAGVMQNPRHLVRRRGQEARLRCSPMKGHSHVYWYRQLPEEGLKFMVYLQKENIIDESGMPKERFSAEFPKEGPSILRIQQVVRGDSAAYFCASSSAMDTEAFFGQGTRLTVV.

This clonotype was picked up a small number of times. The chain is built from TRBV20-1 and TRBJ1-6; D not resolved. The germline gives CDR1 DFQATT, CDR2 SNEGSKA (reference sequence). This CDR3 is built from 15 residues. V lost 2 bases and J lost 9, with 17 bases in between. The CDR3 nucleotides read TGCAGTGCTAGAAGGCAGACCCCTCTGGGTTCACCCCTCCACTTT. It specifies CSARRQTPLGSPLHF.

This clonotype was seen a handful of times. The chain employs TRBV21-1 and TRBJ2-2; the D call TRBD1 from the table was never checked on the DNA. TRBV21-1 is classified as a pseudogene. The CDR3 covers 15 residues. DNA for the CDR3: TGTGCCGCCCCACCCCCACCTACGAACACCGGGGAGCTGTTTTTT. This codes for CAAPPPPTNTGELFF.

The chain is built from TRBV5-1 and TRBJ2-5; 15 nucleotides line up with TRBD2. CDR3 length equals 17 residues. Germline CDR1 reads SGHRS; CDR2 reads YFSETQ. V shed 2 bases, J shed 5 bases, and the junction held 7 bases outside the gene matches. The CDR3 protein is CASSFGLAGGMLETQYF. The CDR3, as DNA: TGCGCCAGCAGCTTCGGACTAGCGGGAGGGATGTTGGAGACCCAGTACTTC.

This clonotype was counted a few times. This chain uses TRBV25-1 with TRBJ1-3; D unresolved. Between the trimmed V and J ends, which lost 1 base and 0 bases, there was a span of 10 bases. The length of the CDR3 is 16 residues. In germline, CDR1 is MGHDK, CDR2 SYGVNS. CDR3 loop: CASSELGGASGNTIYF. In nucleotides, the CDR3 is TGTGCCAGCAGTGAATTGGGCGGCGCCTCTGGAAACACCATATATTTT. Using reference TRBV25-1 and TRBJ1-3 for the parts outside the CDR3, the full variable domain is EADIYQTPRYLVIGTGKKITLECSQTMGHDKMYWYQQDPGMELHLIHYSYGVNSTEKGDLSSESTVSRIRTEHFPLTLESARPSHTSQYLCASSELGGASGNTIYFGEGSWLTVV.

This clonotype appeared a few times. The chain combines TRBV6-4 with TRBJ2-2; 9 bases are shared with TRBD2. Germline loops: CDR1 MRHNA, CDR2 SNTAGT. The CDR3 contains 15 residues. After removal of 6 bases from V and 4 bases from J, the junction contained 6 bases not matched to a gene. CDR3 region: CASSDLSGGTGELFF. The DNA of the CDR3 is TGTGCCAGCAGCGATCTTAGCGGGGGCACCGGGGAGCTGTTTTTT.

This chain links TRBV29-1 with TRBJ1-2; 7 bases map to TRBD1. After removal of 6 bases from V and 4 bases from J, the junction contained 8 bases not matched to a gene. Germline V gene sequence: CDR1 SQVTM, CDR2 ANQGSEA. This CDR3 spans 13 amino acids. In nucleotides, the CDR3 is TGCAGCGTCCCCCGGGACAGCGCCTATGGCTACACCTTC. Protein product: CSVPRDSAYGYTF.

This clonotype showed up many times. The rearrangement joins TRBV24-1 to TRBJ2-1; D is unclear. Looked up from germline, CDR1 is KGHDR and CDR2 is SFDVKD. V lost 1 base, J lost 5 bases, and 8 bases lay in between. There are 14 residues in the CDR3. CDR3 residues: CATSDLRLDNEQFF. The DNA of the CDR3 is TGTGCCACCAGTGATTTAAGACTCGACAATGAGCAGTTCTTC.

The J gene is TRBJ2-7, the V gene TRBV7-7; 13 positions match TRBD2. The J call may be incorrect, as the DNA end agrees better with TRBJ2-5. Per germline, CDR1 SSHAT and CDR2 FNYEAQ (reference sequence). This CDR3 is built from 16 residues. Written as DNA, the CDR3 is TGTGCCAGCAGAAGATGGACTAGCGGGGGACAAGAGACCCAGTACTTC. It encodes CASRRWTSGGQETQYF.

This clonotype showed up just a few times. In DNA, the CDR3 is TGTGCCAGCAGTTACGACAGGGCGGACACCGGGGAGCTGTTTTTT. It translates to CASSYDRADTGELFF. V gene TRBV7-7 combines with J gene TRBJ2-2; 7 bases are shared with TRBD1. Germline values: CDR1 SSHAT, CDR2 FNYEAQ (reference sequence). V lost 6 bases to trimming and J lost 3 bases; unmatched junction nucleotides: 7. The CDR3 is 15 amino acids.

This chain's CDR3 is CASRPNRHGTDGMKPLIYGYTF. DNA for the CDR3: TGTGCCAGCAGACCCAACCGTCACGGGACAGATGGGATGAAGCCCCTAATCTATGGCTACACCTTC. The chain employs TRBV6-1 and TRBJ1-2, with 7 bases that match TRBD1. The ends lost 6 bases at V and 4 bases at J; junction bases unmatched: 32. Germline assignment: CDR1 MNHNS and CDR2 SASEGT. The CDR3 has 22 residues.

This chain's CDR3 is CASSPGSAETQYF. The CDR3 DNA reads TGCGCCAGCAGCCCAGGAAGTGCAGAGACCCAGTACTTC. The rearrangement links TRBV5-1 to TRBJ2-5, with D hard to call. The CDR3 loop spans 13 amino acids. The V gene's germline CDR1 is SGHRS and CDR2 YFSETQ. Deletions cut 4 bases from V and 4 bases from J, with 11 bases between.

This clonotype was recorded a few times. This rearrangement joins TRBV7-2 to TRBJ2-1; D is unresolved. The CDR3 is 13 amino acids. Germline loops: CDR1 SGHTA, CDR2 FQGNSA. V shed 1 base and J shed 8 bases, with 9 bases lying between them. CDR3 bases: TGTGCCAGCAGCTTAGGGGGTAGTCATGAGCAGTTCTTC. Translating gives CASSLGGSHEQFF.

V is TRBV6-6 and J is TRBJ2-3; D may be TRBD1 or TRBD2 (6 bases each). Deletions cut 5 bases from V and 5 bases from J, with 17 bases between. Germline V gene lookup returns CDR1 MNHNY and CDR2 SVGAGI (reference sequence). The length of the CDR3 is 15 residues. CDR3 loop: CASSPRGRTGDTQYF. CDR3 coding DNA: TGTGCCAGCAGTCCCCGGGGGCGGACTGGAGATACGCAGTATTTT.

This chain uses TRBV12-3 or TRBV12-4 with TRBJ2-7; D is possibly TRBD1 (6 bases). CDR3 size: 14 residues. Trimming took off 3 bases at V and 4 bases at J, with 13 bases between the two ends. This chain's CDR3 is CASSLVTGLYEQYV. CDR3 sequence (DNA): TGTGCCAGCAGTTTGGTAACAGGGTTGTACGAGCAGTACGTC.

The chain recombines TRBV6-1 with TRBJ2-5, with D maybe TRBD1 (6 bases). Looked up from germline, CDR1 is MNHNS and CDR2 is SASEGT. V lost 0 bases and J lost 3, with 14 bases in between. This CDR3 is built from 16 residues. CDR3 sequence (DNA): TGTGCCAGCAGTGAAGCGGGGGCCCTCTACAAAGAGACCCAGTACTTC. Translating it yields CASSEAGALYKETQYF.

This clonotype was observed many times. This rearrangement joins TRBV7-9 to TRBJ2-5; TRBD2 matches at 9 bases. Trimming took 2 bases from V and 5 from J; bases not matched to a gene: 9. Looked up from germline, CDR1 is SEHNR and CDR2 is FQNEAQ (reference sequence). CDR3 length: 16 amino acids. The CDR3 sequence: CASSLSRLAGDETQYF. For the CDR3, the DNA is TGTGCCAGCAGCTTATCTCGATTAGCGGGAGATGAGACCCAGTACTTC.